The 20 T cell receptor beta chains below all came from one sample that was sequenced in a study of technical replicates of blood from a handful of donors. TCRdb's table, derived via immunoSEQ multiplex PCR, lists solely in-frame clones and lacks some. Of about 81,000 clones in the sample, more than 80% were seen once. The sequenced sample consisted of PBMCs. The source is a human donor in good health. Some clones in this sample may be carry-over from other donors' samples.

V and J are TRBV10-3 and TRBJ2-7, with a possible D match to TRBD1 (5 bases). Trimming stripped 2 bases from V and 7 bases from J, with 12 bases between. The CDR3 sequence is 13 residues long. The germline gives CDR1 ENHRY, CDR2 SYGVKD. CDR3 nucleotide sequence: TGTGCCATCAGTGAGCGGCAGGGTGAGGAGCAGTACTTC. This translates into CAISERQGEEQYF.

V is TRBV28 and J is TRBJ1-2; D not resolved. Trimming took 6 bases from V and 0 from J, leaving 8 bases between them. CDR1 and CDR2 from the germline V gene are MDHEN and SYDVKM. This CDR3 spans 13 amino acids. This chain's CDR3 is CASSSLSNYGYTF. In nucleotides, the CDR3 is TGTGCCAGCAGCTCCTTGTCTAACTATGGCTACACCTTC.

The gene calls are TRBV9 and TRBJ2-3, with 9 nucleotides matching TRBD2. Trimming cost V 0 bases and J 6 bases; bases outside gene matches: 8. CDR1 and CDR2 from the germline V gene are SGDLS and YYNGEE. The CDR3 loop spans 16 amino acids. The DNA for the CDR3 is TGTGCCAGCAGCGTAGGTTTCCTAGCGGGGTTGGATACGCAGTATTTT. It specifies CASSVGFLAGLDTQYF.

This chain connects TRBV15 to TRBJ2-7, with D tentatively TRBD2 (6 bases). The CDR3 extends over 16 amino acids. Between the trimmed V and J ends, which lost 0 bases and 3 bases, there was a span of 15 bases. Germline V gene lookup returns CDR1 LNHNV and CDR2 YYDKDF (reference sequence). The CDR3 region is CATSRDALIGGYEQYF. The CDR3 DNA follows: TGTGCCACCAGCAGAGACGCCCTAATCGGGGGCTACGAGCAGTACTTC.

The CDR3, as DNA: TGTGCCAGCAGCCTCACTTTGACGGACCGACTATACGAGCAGTACTTC. It translates to CASSLTLTDRLYEQYF. V is TRBV11-2 and J is TRBJ2-7; TRBD2 might be the D (5 bases). Germline loops: CDR1 SGHAT, CDR2 FQNNGV. The germline V and J ends were trimmed by 5 bases and 4 bases, with 21 bases remaining between them. CDR3 size: 16 residues.

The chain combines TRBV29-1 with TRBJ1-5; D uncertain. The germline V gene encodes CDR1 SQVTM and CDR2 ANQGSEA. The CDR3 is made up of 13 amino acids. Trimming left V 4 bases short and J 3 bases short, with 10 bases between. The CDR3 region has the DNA TGCAGCGTTGTAGTCACCCCCAATCAGCCCCAGCATTTT. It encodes CSVVVTPNQPQHF.

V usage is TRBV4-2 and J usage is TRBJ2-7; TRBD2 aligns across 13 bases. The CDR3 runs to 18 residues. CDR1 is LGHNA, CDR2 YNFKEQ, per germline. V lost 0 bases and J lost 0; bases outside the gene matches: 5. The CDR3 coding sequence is TGTGCCAGCAGCCAAGATCTCAGGACTAGCGGGAGCTCCTACGAGCAGTACTTC. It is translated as CASSQDLRTSGSSYEQYF.

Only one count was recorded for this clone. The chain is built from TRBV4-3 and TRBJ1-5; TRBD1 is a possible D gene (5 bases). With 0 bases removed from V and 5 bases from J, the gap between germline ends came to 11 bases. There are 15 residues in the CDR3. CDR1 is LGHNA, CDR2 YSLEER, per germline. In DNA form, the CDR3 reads TGCGCCAGCAGCCAAGATGGGGGGTCCGATCAGCCCCAGCATTTT. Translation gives CASSQDGGSDQPQHF.

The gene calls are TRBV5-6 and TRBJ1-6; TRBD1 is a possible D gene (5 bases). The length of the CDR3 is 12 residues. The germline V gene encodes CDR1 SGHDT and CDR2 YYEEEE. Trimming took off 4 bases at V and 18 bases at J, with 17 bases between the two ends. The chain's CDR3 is CASSAGGLLSHF. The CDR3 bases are TGTGCCAGCAGCGCGGGGGGACTGCTCTCCCACTTT.

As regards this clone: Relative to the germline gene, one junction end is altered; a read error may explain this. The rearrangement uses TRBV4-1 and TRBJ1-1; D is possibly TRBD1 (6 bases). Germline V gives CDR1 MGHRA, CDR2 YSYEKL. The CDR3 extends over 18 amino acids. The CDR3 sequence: CASRQGVGTRATNTEAFF. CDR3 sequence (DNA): TGCGCCAGCAGACAAGGCGTGGGGACAAGGGCTACAAACACTGAAGCTTTCTTT.

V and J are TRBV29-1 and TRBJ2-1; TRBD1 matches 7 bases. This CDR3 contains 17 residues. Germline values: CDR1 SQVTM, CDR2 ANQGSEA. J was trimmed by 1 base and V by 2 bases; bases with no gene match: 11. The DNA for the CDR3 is TGCAGCGTTGAACAAGGGCTCGGGACAGTTTCCTACAATGAGCAGTTCTTC. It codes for CSVEQGLGTVSYNEQFF.

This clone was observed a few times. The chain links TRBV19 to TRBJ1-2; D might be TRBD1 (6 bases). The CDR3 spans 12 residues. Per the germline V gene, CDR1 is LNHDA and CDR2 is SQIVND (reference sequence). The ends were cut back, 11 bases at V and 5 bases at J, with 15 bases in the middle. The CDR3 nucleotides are TGTGCCGGATTCCAAGGACAGTATGGCTACACCTTC. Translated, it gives CAGFQGQYGYTF.

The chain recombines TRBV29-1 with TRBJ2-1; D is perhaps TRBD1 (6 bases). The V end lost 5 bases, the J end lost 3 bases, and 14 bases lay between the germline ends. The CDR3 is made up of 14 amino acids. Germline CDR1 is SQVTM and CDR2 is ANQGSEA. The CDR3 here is CSVQSRGNYNEQFF. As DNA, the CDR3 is TGCAGCGTTCAATCCAGGGGTAACTACAATGAGCAGTTCTTC.

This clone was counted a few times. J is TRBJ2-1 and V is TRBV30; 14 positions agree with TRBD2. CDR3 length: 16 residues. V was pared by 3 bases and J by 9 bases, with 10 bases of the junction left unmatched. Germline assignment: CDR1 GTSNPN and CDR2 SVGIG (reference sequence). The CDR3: CAWRSPGLAGVGEQFF. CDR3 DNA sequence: TGTGCCTGGAGGTCACCGGGACTAGCGGGAGTTGGTGAGCAGTTCTTC.

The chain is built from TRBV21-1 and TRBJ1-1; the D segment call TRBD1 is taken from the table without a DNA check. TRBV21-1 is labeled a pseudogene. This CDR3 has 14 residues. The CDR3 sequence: CASSKGQLNTEAFF. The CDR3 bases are TGTGCCAGCAGCAAGGGGCAGCTGAACACTGAAGCTTTCTTT.

In nucleotides, the CDR3 is TGTGCCAGCAGTTACCGAGCGGGGGGGTCTGGAAATGAGCAGTTCTTC. It encodes CASSYRAGGSGNEQFF. The J gene is TRBJ2-1, the V gene TRBV6-6; 10 bases are a match to TRBD2. This CDR3 spans 16 amino acids. V lost 2 bases, J lost 7 bases, and 8 bases stayed unmatched. Germline V gene lookup returns CDR1 MNHNY and CDR2 SVGAGI (reference sequence).

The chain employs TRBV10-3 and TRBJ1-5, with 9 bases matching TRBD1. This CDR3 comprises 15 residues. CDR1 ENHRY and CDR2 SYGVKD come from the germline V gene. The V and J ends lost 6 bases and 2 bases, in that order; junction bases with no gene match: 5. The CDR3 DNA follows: TGTGCCATCAGCGGACAGGGGACGGGCAATCAGCCCCAGCATTTT. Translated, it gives CAISGQGTGNQPQHF.

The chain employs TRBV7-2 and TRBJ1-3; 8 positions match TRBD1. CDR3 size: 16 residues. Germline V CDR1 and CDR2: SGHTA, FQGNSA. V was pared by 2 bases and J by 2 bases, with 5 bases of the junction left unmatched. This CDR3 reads CASSLYQGATGNTIYF. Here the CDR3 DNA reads TGTGCCAGCAGCTTATACCAGGGGGCGACTGGAAACACCATATATTTT.

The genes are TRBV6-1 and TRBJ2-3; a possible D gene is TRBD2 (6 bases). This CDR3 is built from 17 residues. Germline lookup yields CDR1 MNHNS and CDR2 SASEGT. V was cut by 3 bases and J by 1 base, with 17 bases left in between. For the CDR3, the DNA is TGTGCCAGCAGTGACCCGGGACTCTTATTCGGCACAGATACGCAGTATTTT. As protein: CASSDPGLLFGTDTQYF.

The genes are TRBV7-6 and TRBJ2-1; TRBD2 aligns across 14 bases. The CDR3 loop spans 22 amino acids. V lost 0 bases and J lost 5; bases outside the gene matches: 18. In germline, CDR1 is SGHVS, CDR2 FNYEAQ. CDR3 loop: CASSLAPPGLAGGLGTDNEQFF. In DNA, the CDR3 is TGTGCCAGCAGCTTAGCGCCTCCTGGACTAGCGGGAGGTCTGGGGACCGACAATGAGCAGTTCTTC.